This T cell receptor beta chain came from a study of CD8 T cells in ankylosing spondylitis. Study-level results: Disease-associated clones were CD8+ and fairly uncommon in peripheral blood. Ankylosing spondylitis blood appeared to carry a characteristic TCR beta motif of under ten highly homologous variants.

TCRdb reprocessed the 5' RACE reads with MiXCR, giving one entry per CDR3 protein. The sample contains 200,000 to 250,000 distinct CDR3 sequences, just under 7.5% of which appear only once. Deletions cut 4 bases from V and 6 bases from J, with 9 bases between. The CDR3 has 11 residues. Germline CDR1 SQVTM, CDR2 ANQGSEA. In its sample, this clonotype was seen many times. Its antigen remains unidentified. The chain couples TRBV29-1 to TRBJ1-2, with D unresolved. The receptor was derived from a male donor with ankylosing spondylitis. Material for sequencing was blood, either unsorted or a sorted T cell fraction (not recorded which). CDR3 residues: CSVATPHGYTF. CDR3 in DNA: TGCAGCGTTGCGACTCCGCATGGCTACACCTTC.